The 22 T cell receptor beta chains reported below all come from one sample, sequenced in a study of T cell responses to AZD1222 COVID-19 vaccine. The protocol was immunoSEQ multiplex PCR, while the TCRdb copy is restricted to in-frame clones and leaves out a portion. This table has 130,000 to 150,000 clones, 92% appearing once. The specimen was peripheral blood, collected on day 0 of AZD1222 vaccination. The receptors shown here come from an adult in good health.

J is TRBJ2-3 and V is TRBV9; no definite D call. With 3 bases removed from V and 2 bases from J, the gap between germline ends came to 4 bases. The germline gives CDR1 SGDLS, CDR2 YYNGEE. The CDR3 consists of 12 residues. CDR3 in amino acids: CASSAHTDTQYF. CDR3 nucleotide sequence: TGTGCCAGCAGCGCCCACACAGATACGCAGTATTTT.

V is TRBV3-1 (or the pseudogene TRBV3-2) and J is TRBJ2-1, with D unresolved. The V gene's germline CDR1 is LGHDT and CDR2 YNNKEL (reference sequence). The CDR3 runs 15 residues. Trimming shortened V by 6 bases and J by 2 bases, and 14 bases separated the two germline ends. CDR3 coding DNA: TGTGCCAGCAGACACGGCCCGGCCGCCTACAATGAGCAGTTCTTC. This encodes CASRHGPAAYNEQFF.

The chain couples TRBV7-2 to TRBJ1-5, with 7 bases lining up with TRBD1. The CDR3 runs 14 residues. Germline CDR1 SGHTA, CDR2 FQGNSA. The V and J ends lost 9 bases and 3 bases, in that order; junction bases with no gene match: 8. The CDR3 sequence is CAREDGTVNQPQHF. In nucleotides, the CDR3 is TGTGCCAGGGAAGACGGGACAGTCAATCAGCCCCAGCATTTT.

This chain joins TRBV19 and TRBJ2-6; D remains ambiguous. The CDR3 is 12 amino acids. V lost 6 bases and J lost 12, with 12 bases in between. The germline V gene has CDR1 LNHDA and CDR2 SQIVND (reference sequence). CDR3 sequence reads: CASSGPTGVLTF. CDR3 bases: TGTGCCAGTAGCGGACCGACGGGCGTCCTGACTTTC.

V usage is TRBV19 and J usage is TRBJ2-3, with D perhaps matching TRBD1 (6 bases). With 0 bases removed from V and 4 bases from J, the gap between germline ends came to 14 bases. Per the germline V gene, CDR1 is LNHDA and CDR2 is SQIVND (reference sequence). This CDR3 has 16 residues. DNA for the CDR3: TGTGCCAGTAGTATAGAACAGGGAAGGGCCCCAGATACGCAGTATTTT. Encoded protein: CASSIEQGRAPDTQYF.

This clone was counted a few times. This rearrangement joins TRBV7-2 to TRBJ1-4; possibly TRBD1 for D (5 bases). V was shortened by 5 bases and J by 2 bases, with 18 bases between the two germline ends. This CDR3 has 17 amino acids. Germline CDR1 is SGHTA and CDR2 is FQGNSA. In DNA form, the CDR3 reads TGTGCCAGCAGCCCGAGGGACGGCCACGGGACTAATGAAAAACTGTTTTTT. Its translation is CASSPRDGHGTNEKLFF.

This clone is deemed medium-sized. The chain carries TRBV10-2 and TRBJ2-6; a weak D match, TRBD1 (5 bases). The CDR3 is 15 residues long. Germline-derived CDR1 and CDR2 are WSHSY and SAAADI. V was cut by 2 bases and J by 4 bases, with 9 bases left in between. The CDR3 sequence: CASSEVGEGANVLTF. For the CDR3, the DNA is TGCGCCAGCAGTGAGGTAGGGGAAGGGGCCAACGTCCTGACTTTC.

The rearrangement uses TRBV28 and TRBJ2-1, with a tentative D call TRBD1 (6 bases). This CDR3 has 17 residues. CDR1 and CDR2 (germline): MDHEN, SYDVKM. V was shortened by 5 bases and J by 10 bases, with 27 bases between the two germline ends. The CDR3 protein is CASSRALGTSSSPEQFF. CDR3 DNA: TGTGCCAGCAGTCGGGCTTTGGGGACAAGCTCAAGTCCGGAGCAGTTCTTC.

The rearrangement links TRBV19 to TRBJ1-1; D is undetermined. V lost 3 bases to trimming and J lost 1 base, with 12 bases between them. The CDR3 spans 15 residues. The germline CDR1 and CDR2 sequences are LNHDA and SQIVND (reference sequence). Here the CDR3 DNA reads TGTGCCAGTAGTATTCTCCCTACAGAGAACACTGAAGCTTTCTTT. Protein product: CASSILPTENTEAFF.

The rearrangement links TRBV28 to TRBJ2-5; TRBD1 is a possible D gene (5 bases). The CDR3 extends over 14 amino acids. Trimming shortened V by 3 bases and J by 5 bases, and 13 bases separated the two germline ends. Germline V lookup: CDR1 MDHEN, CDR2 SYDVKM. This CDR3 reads CASSFQGRKETQYF. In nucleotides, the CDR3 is TGTGCCAGCAGTTTTCAGGGTCGTAAGGAGACCCAGTACTTC.

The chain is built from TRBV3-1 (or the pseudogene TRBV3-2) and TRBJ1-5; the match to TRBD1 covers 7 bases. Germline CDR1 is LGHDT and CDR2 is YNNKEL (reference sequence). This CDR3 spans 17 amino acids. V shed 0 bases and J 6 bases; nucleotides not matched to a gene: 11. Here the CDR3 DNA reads TGTGCCAGCAGCCAAGACCGACAGGGAGGTTTGAGTCAGCCCCAGCATTTT. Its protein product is CASSQDRQGGLSQPQHF.

The chain's CDR3 is CASSQGTGGNEQFF. DNA for the CDR3: TGTGCCAGCAGCCAGGGGACAGGGGGAAATGAGCAGTTCTTC. V is TRBV4-2 and J is TRBJ2-1; 11 nucleotides match TRBD1. Germline assignment: CDR1 LGHNA and CDR2 YNFKEQ. The length of the CDR3 is 14 residues. The junction had 2 bases not matched to a gene; V was cut back by 3 bases and J by 7 bases.

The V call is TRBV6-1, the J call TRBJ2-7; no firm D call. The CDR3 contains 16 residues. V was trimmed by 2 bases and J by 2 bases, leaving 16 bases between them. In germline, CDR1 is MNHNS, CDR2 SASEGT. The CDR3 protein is CASSESQVEIAYEQYF. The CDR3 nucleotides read TGTGCCAGCAGTGAATCCCAGGTCGAAATTGCCTACGAGCAGTACTTC.

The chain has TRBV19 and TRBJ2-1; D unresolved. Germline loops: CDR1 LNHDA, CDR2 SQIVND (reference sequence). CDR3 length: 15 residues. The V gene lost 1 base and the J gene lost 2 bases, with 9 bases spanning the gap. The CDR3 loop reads CASSIGAWAYNEQFF. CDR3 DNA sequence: TGTGCCAGTAGTATAGGGGCGTGGGCCTACAATGAGCAGTTCTTC. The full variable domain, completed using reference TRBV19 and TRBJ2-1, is DGGITQSPKYLFRKEGQNVTLSCEQNLNHDAMYWYRQDPGQGLRLIYYSQIVNDFQKGDIAEGYSVSREKKESFPLTVTSAQKNPTAFYLCASSIGAWAYNEQFFGPGTRLTVL.

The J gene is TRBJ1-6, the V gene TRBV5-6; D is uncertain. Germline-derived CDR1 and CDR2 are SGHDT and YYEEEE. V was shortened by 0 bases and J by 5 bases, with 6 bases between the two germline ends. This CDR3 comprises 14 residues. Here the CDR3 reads CASSLGLNNSPLHF. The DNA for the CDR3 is TGTGCCAGCAGCTTGGGACTAAATAATTCACCCCTCCACTTT.

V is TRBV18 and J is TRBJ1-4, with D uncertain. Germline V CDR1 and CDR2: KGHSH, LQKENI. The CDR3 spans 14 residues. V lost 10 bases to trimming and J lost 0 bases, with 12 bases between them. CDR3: CATRKAATNEKLFF. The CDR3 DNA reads TGTGCCACAAGGAAGGCGGCAACTAATGAAAAACTGTTTTTT.

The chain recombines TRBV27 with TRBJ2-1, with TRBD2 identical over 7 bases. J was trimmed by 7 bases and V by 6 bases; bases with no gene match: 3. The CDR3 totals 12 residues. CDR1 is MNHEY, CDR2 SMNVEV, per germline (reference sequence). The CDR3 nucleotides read TGTGCCAGCAGGCTGGGGGGGAATGAGCAGTTCTTC. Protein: CASRLGGNEQFF.

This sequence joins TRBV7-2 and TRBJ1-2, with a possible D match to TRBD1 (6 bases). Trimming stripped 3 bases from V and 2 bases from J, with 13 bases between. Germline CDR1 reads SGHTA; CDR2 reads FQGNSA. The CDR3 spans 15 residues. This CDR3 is CASSFHPGQNYGYTF. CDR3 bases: TGTGCCAGCAGCTTCCACCCCGGACAGAACTATGGCTACACCTTC.

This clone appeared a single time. The CDR3 loop is CASRWGTSAYEQYF. The CDR3 region has the DNA TGTGCCAGCAGGTGGGGGACGTCAGCCTACGAGCAGTACTTC. The chain uses TRBV28 and TRBJ2-7; either TRBD1 or TRBD2 may fit D (5 bases each). From germline, CDR1 is MDHEN and CDR2 SYDVKM. V was trimmed by 6 bases and J by 2 bases, leaving 14 bases between them. The CDR3 has 14 residues. Full variable domain (rest looked up from reference TRBV28 and TRBJ2-7): DVKVTQSSRYLVKRTGEKVFLECVQDMDHENMFWYRQDPGLGLRLIYFSYDVKMKEKGDIPEGYSVSREKKERFSLILESASTNQTSMYLCASRWGTSAYEQYFGPGTRLTVT.

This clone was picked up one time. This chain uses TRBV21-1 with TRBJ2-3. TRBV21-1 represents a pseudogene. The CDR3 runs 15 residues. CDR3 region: CASSIHICCTDTQYF. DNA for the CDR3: TGTGCCAGCAGCATCCATATATGCTGCACAGATACGCAGTATTTT.

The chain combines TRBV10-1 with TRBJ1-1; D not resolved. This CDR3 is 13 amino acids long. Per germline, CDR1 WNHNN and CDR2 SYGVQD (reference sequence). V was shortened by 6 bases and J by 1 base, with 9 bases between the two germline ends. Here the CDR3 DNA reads TGCGCCAGCAGAACGGGAGAGAACACTGAAGCTTTCTTT. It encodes CASRTGENTEAFF.

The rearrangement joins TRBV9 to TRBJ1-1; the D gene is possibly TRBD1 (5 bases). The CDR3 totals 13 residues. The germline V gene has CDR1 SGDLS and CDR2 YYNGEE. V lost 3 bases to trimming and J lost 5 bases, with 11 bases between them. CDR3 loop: CASSAGTGTEAFF. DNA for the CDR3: TGTGCCAGCAGCGCCGGGACTGGGACTGAAGCTTTCTTT.